A selection of T cell receptor beta chains follows, all from one sample in a study of shared clonotypes between healthy human individuals. Assay used: immunoSEQ multiplex PCR; TCRdb lists only in-frame clones, some missing. Of about 1.5 million clones listed, approximately 98% were seen once; the top ten hold roughly 0.45%. Sequencing was performed on naive CD4+ T cells sorted from blood. The receptor set was obtained from a man younger than 40 in good health. Each CDR3 is given with its conserved first and last residue. The D gene is left open where the match is weak. Rows may omit the clone size; those that give it use once, few, many or a size class.

clone size: NA
V gene: TRBV19
D gene: NA
J gene: TRBJ1-3
CDR3 DNA: TGTGCCAGTAGTGCAGCGCAAGGAAACACCATATATTTT
CDR3 protein: CASSAAQGNTIYF

clone size: NA
V gene: TRBV28
D gene: NA
J gene: TRBJ2-7
CDR3 DNA: TGTGCCAGCAGTGCGGCTCCAGGCAACTTTTACGAGCAGTACTTC
CDR3 protein: CASSAAPGNFYEQYF

clone size: NA
V gene: TRBV5-1
D gene: TRBD2
J gene: TRBJ2-5
CDR3 DNA: TGCGCCAGCAACATTGGACTAGCGGCGAAGACCCAGTACTTC
CDR3 protein: CASNIGLAAKTQYF

clone size: few
V gene: TRBV14
D gene: NA
J gene: TRBJ1-1
CDR3 DNA: TGTGCCAGCAGCCCGATGGGCACTGAAGCTTTCTTT
CDR3 protein: CASSPMGTEAFF

clone size: NA
V gene: TRBV6-5
D gene: NA
J gene: TRBJ2-4
CDR3 DNA: TGTGCCAGCAGGCGTCGCCTTGGAGCCAAAAACATTCAGTACTTC
CDR3 protein: CASRRRLGAKNIQYF

clone size: NA
V gene: TRBV28
D gene: TRBD2
J gene: TRBJ2-6
CDR3 DNA: TGTGCCAGCAGTCCCGGGGAGGGAATACCCGGCTCTGGGGCCAACGTCCTGACTTTC
CDR3 protein: CASSPGEGIPGSGANVLTF

clone size: NA
V gene: TRBV9
D gene: NA
J gene: TRBJ2-1
CDR3 DNA: TGTGCCAGCAGCGCCCCCGTCGGTAATGAGCAGTTCTTC
CDR3 protein: CASSAPVGNEQFF

clone size: NA
V gene: TRBV6-6
D gene: TRBD2
J gene: TRBJ2-5
CDR3 DNA: TGTGCCAGCAAACTAAGGGTGGGGGGGTACCAAGAGACCCAGTACTTC
CDR3 protein: CASKLRVGGYQETQYF

clone size: NA
V gene: TRBV9
D gene: NA
J gene: TRBJ1-5
CDR3 DNA: TGTGCCAGCAGCGGCGACGGAGATAGCAATCAGCCCCAGCATTTT
CDR3 protein: CASSGDGDSNQPQHF

clone size: NA
V gene: TRBV30
D gene: TRBD1
J gene: TRBJ1-5
CDR3 DNA: TGTGCCTGGAGTGTAAAATTTTGGGTGGTTGGACAGGGGTCGGGTCAGCCCCAGCATTTT
CDR3 protein: CAWSVKFWVVGQGSGQPQHF

clone size: NA
V gene: TRBV5-3
D gene: NA
J gene: TRBJ1-5
CDR3 DNA: TGTGCCAGAAGCTATAGGGGAAGCAGACAGCCCCAGCATTTT
CDR3 protein: CARSYRGSRQPQHF

clone size: NA
V gene: TRBV5-1
D gene: NA
J gene: TRBJ1-2
CDR3 DNA: TGCGCCAGCAGCTTAGTCGAGCCAAACCACCGGTTCTTC
CDR3 protein: CASSLVEPNHRFF

clone size: NA
V gene: TRBV5-1
D gene: NA
J gene: TRBJ2-3
CDR3 DNA: TGCGCCAGCAGCTTCCAGCGGATCACAGATACGCAGTATTTT
CDR3 protein: CASSFQRITDTQYF

clone size: once
V gene: TRBV15
D gene: NA
J gene: TRBJ2-7
CDR3 DNA: TGTGCCACCAGCAGAGGCAACCGAGCCTACGAGCAGTACTTC
CDR3 protein: CATSRGNRAYEQYF